What follows are 10 T cell receptor beta chains derived from one specimen sequenced in a study of blood T cell repertoires in COVID-19. Only in-frame clones appear in the TCRdb table, and some are missing; sequencing was by immunoSEQ multiplex PCR. Of approximately 44,000 clones in the sample, around 92% were seen once. Sequenced material: peripheral blood. The receptors stem from a human donor in a cohort sampled during active COVID-19.

The rearrangement uses TRBV28 and TRBJ2-7; D is possibly TRBD1 (5 bases). Trimming cost V 2 bases and J 5 bases, with 10 bases left between them. The CDR3 has 13 residues. CDR1 is MDHEN, CDR2 SYDVKM, per germline. The CDR3 DNA sequence: TGTGCCAGCAGTTTAAAGGGGCTCGACGAGCAGTACTTC. Translation gives CASSLKGLDEQYF.

This clone was seen more than once but under ten times. The chain couples TRBV24-1 to TRBJ2-4; no clear D. V gave up 8 bases and J gave up 6 bases, with 10 bases separating them. Looked up from germline, CDR1 is KGHDR and CDR2 is SFDVKD. CDR3 length: 12 amino acids. The CDR3 here is CATIGSGNIQYF. The CDR3 DNA sequence: TGTGCCACCATCGGTTCCGGAAACATTCAGTACTTC.

The rearrangement joins TRBV9 to TRBJ2-5, with D hard to call. V was trimmed by 2 bases and J by 3 bases, leaving 11 bases between them. The CDR3 covers 14 residues. From germline, CDR1 is SGDLS and CDR2 YYNGEE. The CDR3 DNA is TGTGCCAGCAGCGTGTCGGGTGGAGAAGAGACCCAGTACTTC. This encodes CASSVSGGEETQYF.

The chain employs TRBV28 and TRBJ2-5; 13 bases are a match to TRBD2. Per the germline V gene, CDR1 is MDHEN and CDR2 is SYDVKM. The CDR3 contains 17 residues. The V segment lost 8 bases and the J segment 4 bases; nucleotides outside the gene matches: 13. The CDR3 nucleotides are TGTGCCAGCCCTCACCCGGGACTAGCGGGAAGGGGAGAGACCCAGTACTTC. Translation: CASPHPGLAGRGETQYF.

The chain recombines TRBV7-9 with TRBJ1-3, with 8 positions matching TRBD1. The CDR3 loop spans 16 amino acids. Per the germline V gene, CDR1 is SEHNR and CDR2 is FQNEAQ (reference sequence). The V and J ends lost 5 bases and 4 bases, in that order; junction bases with no gene match: 10. CDR3 coding DNA: TGTGCCAGCAGCAACCGACAGGGGATCAGGGGAAACACCATATATTTT. Translated, it gives CASSNRQGIRGNTIYF.

This rearrangement joins TRBV4-1 to TRBJ2-7; the match to TRBD2 covers 11 bases. This CDR3 comprises 16 residues. Germline-derived CDR1 and CDR2 are MGHRA and YSYEKL. J lost 0 bases, V lost 1 base, and 2 bases had no gene match. The DNA for the CDR3 is TGCGCCAGCAGCCAAGGGCTAGCGGGGGGCTCCTACGAGCAGTACTTC. Translated: CASSQGLAGGSYEQYF.

The chain combines TRBV7-9 with TRBJ2-5; 8 nucleotides match TRBD1. Germline loops: CDR1 SEHNR, CDR2 FQNEAQ (reference sequence). CDR3 length: 16 residues. Trimming at V came to 4 bases and at J to 2 bases, leaving 9 bases not matched to a gene. CDR3: CASSSQGQGPQETQYF. CDR3 nucleotide sequence: TGTGCCAGCAGCTCACAAGGACAGGGCCCTCAAGAGACCCAGTACTTC.

In this sample, this clone turned up once. The chain employs TRBV29-1 and TRBJ2-1, with D possibly matching TRBD2 (6 bases). Trimming stripped 8 bases from V and 7 bases from J, with 18 bases between. The CDR3 consists of 13 residues. Germline V CDR1 and CDR2: SQVTM, ANQGSEA. The CDR3 loop is CSSRRGSGNEQFF. CDR3 nucleotide sequence: TGCAGCTCTCGGAGGGGATCTGGAAATGAGCAGTTCTTC.

The gene calls are TRBV6-2 or TRBV6-3 and TRBJ2-2; possible D gene TRBD1, 6 bases. Between the trimmed V and J ends, which lost 5 bases and 6 bases, there was a span of 13 bases. The germline V gene has CDR1 MNHEY and CDR2 SVGEGT. The CDR3 loop spans 14 amino acids. The CDR3 here is CASSDPTGPGELFF. For the CDR3, the DNA is TGTGCCAGCAGTGACCCGACAGGCCCCGGGGAGCTGTTTTTT.

This chain links TRBV6-2 or TRBV6-3 with TRBJ1-1; 8 bases line up with TRBD1. The germline gives CDR1 MNHEY, CDR2 SVGEGT. The CDR3 totals 14 residues. V gave up 6 bases and J gave up 11 bases; unmatched junction bases: 14. The CDR3 here is CASSPANRGAIAFF. The CDR3 nucleotides read TGTGCCAGCAGCCCCGCCAACAGGGGGGCCATTGCTTTCTTT.